A single sample is the source of the 3 T cell receptor beta chains below, sequenced in a study of radiation and T cells in renal cell carcinoma. Here immunoSEQ multiplex PCR was the method, and the copy in TCRdb shows in-frame clones only, minus some. This repertoire shows about 18,000 clones, approximately 59% found once; its top ten account for 25% to 40%. The treatment was: treatment-naive control, cytoreductive nephrectomy. This material consisted of tumor tissue, taken from a patient whose treatment was nephrectomy without radiotherapy. These receptors came from a man over 45 with renal cell carcinoma.

The chain carries TRBV6-5 and TRBJ1-2, with 10 bases matching TRBD1. The CDR3 is 13 amino acids. Germline V gene sequence: CDR1 MNHEY, CDR2 SVGAGI. V was pared by 5 bases and J by 8 bases, with 5 bases of the junction left unmatched. The CDR3 DNA reads TGTGCCAGCAGTCGGGACAGGGGACAGGGCTACACCTTC. Translated, it gives CASSRDRGQGYTF.

This clone has a single count. The rearrangement joins TRBV7-2 to TRBJ1-2; no reliable D call. CDR3 length: 15 amino acids. The V gene's germline CDR1 is SGHTA and CDR2 FQGNSA. V lost 0 bases to trimming and J lost 7 bases, with 15 bases between them. CDR3 coding DNA: TGTGCCAGCAGCTTAGCGCGAGGGCCCGCAGCTGGCTACACCTTC. It yields the protein CASSLARGPAAGYTF.

This clone was recorded once. The V gene is TRBV4-1, the J gene TRBJ1-1; D is possibly TRBD1 (5 bases). The CDR3 runs to 14 residues. Deletions cut 1 base from V and 5 bases from J, with 11 bases between. Per the germline V gene, CDR1 is MGHRA and CDR2 is YSYEKL. The CDR3 nucleotides are TGCGCCAGCAGCCAAGGCGCGGGGGAAACTGAAGCTTTCTTT. It is translated as CASSQGAGETEAFF.